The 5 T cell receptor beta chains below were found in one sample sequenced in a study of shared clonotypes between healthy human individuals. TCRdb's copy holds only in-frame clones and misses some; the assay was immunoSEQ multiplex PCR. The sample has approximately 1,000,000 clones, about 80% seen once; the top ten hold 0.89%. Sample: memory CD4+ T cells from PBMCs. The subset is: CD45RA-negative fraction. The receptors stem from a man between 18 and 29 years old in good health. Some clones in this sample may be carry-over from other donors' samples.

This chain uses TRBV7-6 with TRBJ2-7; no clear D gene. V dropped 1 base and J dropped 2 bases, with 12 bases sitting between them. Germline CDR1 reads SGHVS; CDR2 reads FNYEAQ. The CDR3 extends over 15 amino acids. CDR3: CASSLDPGGAYEQYF. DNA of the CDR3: TGTGCCAGCAGCTTAGATCCAGGTGGGGCCTACGAGCAGTACTTC.

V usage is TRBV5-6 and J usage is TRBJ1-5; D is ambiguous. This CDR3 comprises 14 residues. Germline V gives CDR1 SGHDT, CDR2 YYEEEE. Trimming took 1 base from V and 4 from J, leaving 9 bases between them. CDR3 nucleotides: TGTGCCAGCAGCTTGTATCAGGATAATCAGCCCCAGCATTTT. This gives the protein CASSLYQDNQPQHF.

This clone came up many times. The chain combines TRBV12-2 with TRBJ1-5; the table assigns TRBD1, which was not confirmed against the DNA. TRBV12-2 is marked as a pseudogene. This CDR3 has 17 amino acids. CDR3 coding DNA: TGTGCAAGTCGTCGCCGAGTCGACAGGGACAATGGTCAGCCCCAGCATTTT. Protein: CASRRRVDRDNGQPQHF.

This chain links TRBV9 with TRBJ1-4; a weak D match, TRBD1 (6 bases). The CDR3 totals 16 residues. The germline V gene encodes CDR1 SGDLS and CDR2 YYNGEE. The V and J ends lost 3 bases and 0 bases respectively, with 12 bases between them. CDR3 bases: TGTGCCAGCAGCGCCCAGGGGCAGCCAACTAATGAAAAACTGTTTTTT. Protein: CASSAQGQPTNEKLFF.

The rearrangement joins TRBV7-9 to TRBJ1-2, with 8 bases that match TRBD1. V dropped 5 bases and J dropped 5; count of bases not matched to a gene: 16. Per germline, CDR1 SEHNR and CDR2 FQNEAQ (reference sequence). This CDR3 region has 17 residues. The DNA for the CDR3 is TGTGCCAGCAGCGGACAGGGCCTAGTTACCCCTAGATATGGCTACACCTTC. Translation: CASSGQGLVTPRYGYTF.